This TCR beta chain was identified in a study of blood T cell repertoires in COVID-19 (dated by TCRdb to the early 2020s). In the study overall: Samples from collaborators originated in the United States, Italy and Spain and spanned both the acute and convalescent phases of COVID-19. Subjects who had been exposed to COVID-19, were actively infected with it, or had recovered from it provided the deeply sampled blood TCRbeta repertoires that made up the dataset. A de-identified subject ID, COVID-19 status, age in years and sex were almost always included in the sample metadata. Samples came from the ongoing ImmuneRACE study (first 160 participants) plus 1,254 subjects from 6 global collaborators. The prospective study material was composed of cDNA or gDNA derived from T cells, B-cell-depleted T cells, or PBMCs. The repertoires were released in a freely available public database intended as a resource for research on the immune response to SARS-CoV-2. Where HLA class I and class II types were available, the types were taken from metadata supplied by the sample provider, not from assay-based typing. Study-wide findings and limitations: The amount of clinical and demographic metadata varied by source and participant and was provided uncurated.

Regarding this clone: Its antigen target is currently unknown. One base away there is no much larger clone; base qualities are not given.

Collaborating institutions collected whole blood in K2EDTA tubes following their own protocols. For TCRbeta analysis, collaborators shipped samples as frozen whole blood, isolated PBMCs, or DNA extracted from either of those sample types. In the germline V gene, CDR1 corresponds to KGHSH and CDR2 to LQKENI. Counted from cysteine to phenylalanine, this CDR3 has 14 amino acids. CDR3 DNA is the only sequence kept; it has 42 bases, read in frame from the first base. For this chain, trimming is 4 bases at the V end and 8 bases at the J end, and the number of junction bases without a gene match is 10. TCRbeta CDR3 regions were amplified from genomic DNA by means of the immunoSEQ Assay, a bias-controlled multiplex PCR. The paper's data handling went like this. The number of nucleated cells in each sample was estimated from the amplification of reference gene primers within the assay. Sequence reads were collapsed and filtered to measure the absolute abundance of every unique TCRbeta CDR3 rearrangement. Productive Simpson clonality was computed per sample as the square root of Simpson's diversity index over productive rearrangements. Not all clones reach the TCRdb copy of this immuneACCESS table, which keeps in-frame sequences only. Checked studies attribute under half of the gap to unresolved V genes and leave the rest unexplained. The V and J calls and clone size were taken over from that table, and D and trimming were inferred from the DNA. Within this sample are around 220,000 clones, with approximately 79% of them counted one time only. Under 4.5% of the sample belongs to the ten largest clones.

The material sequenced was peripheral blood. The chain joins TRBV18 to TRBJ2-5, and 7 junctional nucleotides match TRBD1. The sequence was obtained from a woman in her forties with active or convalescent COVID-19. The encoded CDR3 is CASSLSGTVGTQYF. The DNA sequence is TGTGCCAGCTCACTCTCCGGGACAGTCGGAACCCAGTACTTC.